This TCR beta chain was identified during a study of T cells in Graves' hyperthyroidism and ophthalmopathy. Background on the study: Staff took peripheral blood when the initial diagnosis was made, before any treatment began. General study results and limits: The model forecast ophthalmopathy, anticipating it by a median about 7 months before onset.

Amplification of TCR beta CDR3 regions was performed using RNA transcripts as template. The TCR CDR3 first-round RT-PCR relied on the HTBI primer set. Each CDR3 protein gets one entry after TCRdb re-called the multiplex PCR reads with MiXCR. The profile covers some 400,000 distinct CDR3 sequences, with under 20% appearing a single time and 3.7% taken by the ten largest. This clonotype was picked up many times. Its antigen is unknown. The study excluded patients with uncontrolled infection, other autoimmune disease, pregnancy or lactation. The CDR3 consists of 15 residues. The V end was cut by 0 bases, the J end by 0 bases, with 8 bases between. Germline lookup yields CDR1 SEHNR and CDR2 FQNEAQ (reference sequence).

The sample was blood. The clonotype originates from a woman aged 18-29 years with Graves' hyperthyroidism. The rearrangement uses TRBV7-9 and TRBJ1-2, with D uncertain. The CDR3 region has the DNA TGTGCCAGCAGCTTAGCCACCACTTCTAACTATGGCTACACCTTC. Translation: CASSLATTSNYGYTF.